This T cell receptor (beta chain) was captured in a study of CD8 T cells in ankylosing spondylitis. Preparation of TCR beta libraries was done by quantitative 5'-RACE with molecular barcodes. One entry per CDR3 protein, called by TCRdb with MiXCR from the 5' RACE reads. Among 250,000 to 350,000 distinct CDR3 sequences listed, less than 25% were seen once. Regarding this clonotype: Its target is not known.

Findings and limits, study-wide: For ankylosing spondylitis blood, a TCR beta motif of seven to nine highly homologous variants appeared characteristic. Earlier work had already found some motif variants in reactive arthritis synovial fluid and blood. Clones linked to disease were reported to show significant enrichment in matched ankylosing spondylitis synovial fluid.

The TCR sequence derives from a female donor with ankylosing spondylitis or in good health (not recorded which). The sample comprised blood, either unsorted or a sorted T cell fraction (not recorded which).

For the CDR3, the DNA is TGCGCCAGCGGGGTAGGGCAGAGCTACGAGCAGTACTTC. It specifies CASGVGQSYEQYF. The chain uses TRBV5-1 and TRBJ2-7, with D hard to call. Germline-derived CDR1 and CDR2 are SGHRS and YFSETQ. Trimming shortened V by 7 bases and J by 3 bases, and 14 bases separated the two germline ends. The CDR3 sequence is 13 residues long.